These 20 T cell receptor beta chains share one sample of origin, sequenced in a study of T cells in Graves' hyperthyroidism and ophthalmopathy. TCR beta CDR3 sequences were amplified from RNA transcripts. The primer set for the first-round RT-PCR of the TCR CDR3 was HTBI. MiXCR, run by TCRdb on the multiplex PCR reads, gives a single entry per CDR3 protein. The sample carries 400,000 to 450,000 distinct CDR3 sequences, roughly 14% recorded once. Specimen: blood. The receptors were gathered from a young man with Graves' ophthalmopathy.

This clonotype was seen many times. The chain uses TRBV9 and TRBJ2-3, with 7 bases fitting TRBD2. In germline, CDR1 is SGDLS, CDR2 YYNGEE. The CDR3 contains 15 residues. V dropped 6 bases and J dropped 2; count of bases not matched to a gene: 9. The CDR3 bases are TGTGCCAGCAACTCTCCCAAGCGGGACACAGATACGCAGTATTTT. Translated: CASNSPKRDTDTQYF.

This clonotype was seen many times. The chain has TRBV7-2 and TRBJ1-2; D possibly corresponds to TRBD1 (6 bases). V was shortened by 4 bases and J by 4 bases, with 13 bases between the two germline ends. Germline V gives CDR1 SGHTA, CDR2 FQGNSA. The CDR3 runs to 14 residues. The CDR3 DNA follows: TGTGCCAGCAGCTCGGGCCAGGGGTCCTATGGCTACACCTTC. Translated, it gives CASSSGQGSYGYTF.

This clonotype was observed many times. The chain recombines TRBV3-1 with TRBJ2-7, with 9 bases aligning to TRBD2. Trimming took 4 bases from V and 3 from J; bases not matched to a gene: 10. Germline V lookup: CDR1 LGHDT, CDR2 YNNKEL (reference sequence). This CDR3 region has 16 residues. The CDR3 loop is CASSPSLAGKFYEQYF. CDR3 bases: TGTGCCAGCAGCCCTTCCCTAGCGGGAAAGTTCTACGAGCAGTACTTC.

About this clonotype itself: A much larger clone lies one base from this, so it may be a read error. The rearrangement joins TRBV7-9 to TRBJ1-2; 8 bases agree with TRBD1. Germline V gene data show CDR1 as SEHNR and CDR2 as FQNEAQ (reference sequence). This CDR3 is built from 13 residues. CDR3 in amino acids: CASSLWTGTGCTF. CDR3 nucleotides: TGTGCCAGCAGCTTATGGACAGGGACTGGCTGCACCTTC.

This clonotype occurred many times. This sequence joins TRBV5-1 and TRBJ2-5, with a possible D match to TRBD1 (6 bases). V dropped 3 bases and J dropped 2 bases, with 11 bases sitting between them. Germline V lookup: CDR1 SGHRS, CDR2 YFSETQ. The CDR3 runs to 14 residues. CDR3 DNA sequence: TGCGCCAGCAGCTCACAGGGCATTCAAGAGACCCAGTACTTC. This gives the protein CASSSQGIQETQYF.

This clonotype was picked up many times. V usage is TRBV9 and J usage is TRBJ1-5; no clear D. The V gene lost 0 bases and the J gene lost 6 bases, with 7 bases spanning the gap. The CDR3 spans 13 residues. Germline values: CDR1 SGDLS, CDR2 YYNGEE. DNA for the CDR3: TGTGCCAGCAGCGTAGCGTCGGGTCAGCCCCAGCATTTT. Translated, it gives CASSVASGQPQHF.

Ten or more counts support this clonotype. The chain recombines TRBV20-1 with TRBJ1-5; maybe TRBD1 (6 bases). The germline V and J ends were trimmed by 1 base and 5 bases, with 15 bases remaining between them. The germline V gene has CDR1 DFQATT and CDR2 SNEGSKA (reference sequence). This CDR3 spans 15 amino acids. In DNA form, the CDR3 reads TGCAGTGCTAGAGTGAGTGGGACAAGGCATCAGCCCCAGCATTTT. It translates to CSARVSGTRHQPQHF.

This clonotype was picked up many times. V and J are TRBV2 and TRBJ1-5; D is unresolved. V was pared by 2 bases and J by 6 bases, with 11 bases between. Germline CDR1 reads SNHLY; CDR2 reads FYNNEI. The CDR3 has 14 amino acids. The CDR3 here is CASSEWGSGQPQHF. CDR3 bases: TGTGCCAGCAGTGAATGGGGTTCCGGTCAGCCCCAGCATTTT.

This clonotype was detected many times. The chain carries TRBV3-1 and TRBJ2-7; perhaps TRBD2 as D (5 bases). Trimming took 10 bases from V and 6 from J, leaving 16 bases between them. CDR1 and CDR2 (germline): LGHDT, YNNKEL (reference sequence). This CDR3 is 12 amino acids long. The CDR3 is CATGFEGSEQYF. CDR3 bases: TGTGCCACCGGGTTTGAGGGCTCCGAGCAGTACTTC.

This clonotype came up many times. The gene calls are TRBV5-1 and TRBJ2-1, with D perhaps matching TRBD1 (5 bases). Between the trimmed V and J ends, which lost 0 bases and 8 bases, there was a span of 18 bases. This CDR3 is 16 amino acids long. Germline values: CDR1 SGHRS, CDR2 YFSETQ. The CDR3 nucleotides are TGCGCCAGCAGCTTGGCCGGAGTTCGCAGGGATGATGAGCAGTTCTTC. Its protein product is CASSLAGVRRDDEQFF.

This clonotype has only a few counts. One junction end disagrees with the germline gene, perhaps due to a read error. The rearrangement joins TRBV30 to TRBJ2-5, with D hard to call. Per the germline V gene, CDR1 is GTSNPN and CDR2 is SVGIG (reference sequence). The CDR3 is 17 amino acids. Written as DNA, the CDR3 is TGTGCCTGGGGTGTCTGGTCGGTAGGCCTGGCAATGGAGACCCAGTACTTC. Translating gives CAWGVWSVGLAMETQYF.

This clonotype was seen at least ten times. The DNA for the CDR3 is TGTGCCAGCAGCCAAGAGGGTGGTGGCGGGGAGCTGTTTTTT. Its translation is CASSQEGGGGELFF. The genes are TRBV3-1 and TRBJ2-2; D is uncertain. CDR1 and CDR2 (germline): LGHDT, YNNKEL (reference sequence). V shed 0 bases and J shed 7 bases, with 9 bases lying between them. CDR3 length: 14 residues.

At least ten counts were recorded for this clonotype. The V gene is TRBV12-3 or TRBV12-4, the J gene TRBJ2-4; D unresolved. V lost 5 bases and J lost 4, with 9 bases in between. The CDR3 loop spans 13 amino acids. In DNA form, the CDR3 reads TGTGCCAGCAGTCCCCGACGGAAAAACATTCAGTACTTC. Amino acids: CASSPRRKNIQYF.

This clonotype was recorded many times. The V and J genes are TRBV30 and TRBJ2-5; the D gene is possibly TRBD1 (5 bases). The V end lost 4 bases, the J end lost 4 bases, and 13 bases lay between the germline ends. In germline, CDR1 is GTSNPN, CDR2 SVGIG (reference sequence). The CDR3 totals 13 residues. CDR3 region: CAWNQGRGETQYF. CDR3 DNA sequence: TGTGCCTGGAATCAGGGCCGTGGAGAGACCCAGTACTTC.

The chain employs TRBV6-2 or TRBV6-3 and TRBJ1-2; D unclear. V lost 0 bases and J 8 bases, leaving 13 bases between the germline ends. Germline V gene lookup returns CDR1 MNHEY and CDR2 SVGEGT. The CDR3 has 14 amino acids. CDR3: CASSYSPDRNGYTF. As DNA, the CDR3 is TGTGCCAGCAGTTACTCGCCAGATCGTAACGGCTACACCTTC.

The sample holds many counts of this clonotype. V gene TRBV6-2 or TRBV6-3 combines with J gene TRBJ1-1; tentatively, D is TRBD1 (5 bases). Per the germline V gene, CDR1 is MNHEY and CDR2 is SVGEGT. The CDR3 spans 15 residues. V was trimmed by 2 bases and J by 5 bases, leaving 15 bases between them. The chain's CDR3 is CASSYPVQGGTEAFF. The CDR3 DNA reads as TGTGCCAGCAGTTACCCGGTTCAGGGAGGAACTGAAGCTTTCTTT.

The table lists this clonotype with many counts. The rearrangement links TRBV18 to TRBJ2-2; 7 positions agree with TRBD2. Germline V gene data show CDR1 as KGHSH and CDR2 as LQKENI. Germline trimming cut 5 bases from V and 0 bases from J; bases unmatched to any gene: 3. The CDR3 runs to 15 residues. CDR3 in DNA: TGTGCCAGCTCAGCTGGACTAGCGAACACCGGGGAGCTGTTTTTT. Amino acids: CASSAGLANTGELFF.

A remark on this clonotype: A much larger clone lies a single base off, so this may be a read error. The V call is TRBV20-1, the J call TRBJ2-7; D is perhaps TRBD2 (6 bases). The CDR3 is 15 amino acids. Germline V gives CDR1 DFQATT, CDR2 SNEGSKA (reference sequence). The CDR3 is CNARGLRESSYEQYF. The CDR3 DNA is TGCAATGCTAGAGGGCTGCGGGAAAGCTCCTACGAGCAGTACTTC.

The chain is built from TRBV19 and TRBJ1-4; 7 nucleotides line up with TRBD1. V lost 6 bases and J lost 8; bases outside the gene matches: 12. Germline loops: CDR1 LNHDA, CDR2 SQIVND (reference sequence). This CDR3 has 15 amino acids. CDR3 sequence: CASSLQGLKPEKLFF. In DNA, the CDR3 is TGTGCCAGTAGCCTACAGGGGCTGAAGCCCGAAAAACTGTTTTTT.

The chain combines TRBV19 with TRBJ2-2, with 10 bases matching TRBD1. CDR3 length equals 14 residues. V lost 7 bases and J lost 9; bases outside the gene matches: 8. Germline CDR1 LNHDA, CDR2 SQIVND (reference sequence). The DNA for the CDR3 is TGTGCCAGTAACTTCGGACAGGGGGTCCGGGAGCTGTTTTTT. Translating it yields CASNFGQGVRELFF.